This TCR beta chain was sequenced in a study of cytomegalovirus exposure and HLA in healthy donors. Study information: The approximately 120 million unique TCR beta sequences, from 150 million to 200 million T cells, were found by an earlier analysis. Findings and limits, study-wide: In all likelihood, a cluster of highly shared sequence variants was a sequencing artifact. Analysis was carried out at a later point, and it linked a missense DCLRE1C variant to TCR beta V- and J-gene trimming.

V shed 2 bases and J shed 2 bases, with 9 bases lying between them. The CDR3 runs 14 residues. The germline V gene encodes CDR1 SEHNR and CDR2 FQNEAQ (reference sequence). With respect to this clone: The target antigen is unknown.

The study ran its PCR with 60 Vbeta and 13 Jbeta primers. Sequenced by immunoSEQ multiplex PCR; TCRdb stores in-frame clones only, minus some. This sample's table has approximately 140,000 clones. The chain recombines TRBV7-9 with TRBJ2-5; a possible D gene is TRBD2 (5 bases). The sequence was obtained from a man aged 40-49 years in good health and CMV-seronegative. What was sequenced was PBMCs. As DNA, the CDR3 is TGTGCCAGCAGCTTAAACGGGATTCAAGAGACCCAGTACTTC. Its translation: CASSLNGIQETQYF. Full variable domain (remainder filled in from reference TRBV7-9 and TRBJ2-5): DTGVSQNPRHKITKRGQNVTFRCDPISEHNRLYWYRQTLGQGPEFLTYFQNEAQLEKSRLLSDRFSAERPKGSFSTLEIQRTEQGDSAMYLCASSLNGIQETQYFGPGTRLLVL.